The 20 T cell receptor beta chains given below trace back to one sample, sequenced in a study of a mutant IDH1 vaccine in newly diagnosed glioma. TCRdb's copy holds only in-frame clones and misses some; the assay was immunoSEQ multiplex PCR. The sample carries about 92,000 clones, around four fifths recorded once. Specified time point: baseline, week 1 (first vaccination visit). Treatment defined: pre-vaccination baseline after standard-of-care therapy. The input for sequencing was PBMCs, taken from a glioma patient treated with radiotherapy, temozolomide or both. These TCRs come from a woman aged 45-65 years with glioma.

Written as DNA, the CDR3 is TGTGCCAGCAGTTTGGGGACAGGGCAGCCTGTCTACACCTTC. This encodes CASSLGTGQPVYTF. The chain joins TRBV27 to TRBJ1-2; the match to TRBD1 covers 9 bases. The CDR3 spans 14 residues. From germline, CDR1 is MNHEY and CDR2 SMNVEV (reference sequence). The junction had 9 bases not matched to a gene; V was cut back by 3 bases and J by 10 bases.

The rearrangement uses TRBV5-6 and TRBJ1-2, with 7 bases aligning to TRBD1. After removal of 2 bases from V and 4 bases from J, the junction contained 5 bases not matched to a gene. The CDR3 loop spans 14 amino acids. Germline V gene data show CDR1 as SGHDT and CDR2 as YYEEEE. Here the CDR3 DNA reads TGTGCCAGCAGCTTAGGCACAGGGGCCTATGGCTACACCTTC. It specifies CASSLGTGAYGYTF.

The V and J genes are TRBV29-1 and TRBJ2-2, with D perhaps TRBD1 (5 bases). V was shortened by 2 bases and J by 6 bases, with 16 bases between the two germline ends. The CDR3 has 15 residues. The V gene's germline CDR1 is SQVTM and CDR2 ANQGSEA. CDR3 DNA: TGCAGCGTTGAACAGTTTAGGGGCGGTGCCGGGGAGCTGTTTTTT. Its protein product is CSVEQFRGGAGELFF.

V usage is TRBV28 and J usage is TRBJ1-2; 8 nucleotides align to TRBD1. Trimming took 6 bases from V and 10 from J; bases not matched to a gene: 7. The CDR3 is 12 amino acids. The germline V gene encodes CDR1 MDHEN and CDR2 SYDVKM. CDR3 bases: TGTGCCAGCAGCCTAGGACAGGGTGACTACACCTTC. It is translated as CASSLGQGDYTF.

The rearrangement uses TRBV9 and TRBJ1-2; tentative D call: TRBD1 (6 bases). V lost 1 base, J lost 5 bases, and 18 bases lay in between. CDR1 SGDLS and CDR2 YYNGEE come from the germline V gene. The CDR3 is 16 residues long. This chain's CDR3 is CASSVQGSSRGYGYTF. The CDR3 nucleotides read TGTGCCAGCAGCGTACAGGGGTCATCAAGAGGATATGGCTACACCTTC.

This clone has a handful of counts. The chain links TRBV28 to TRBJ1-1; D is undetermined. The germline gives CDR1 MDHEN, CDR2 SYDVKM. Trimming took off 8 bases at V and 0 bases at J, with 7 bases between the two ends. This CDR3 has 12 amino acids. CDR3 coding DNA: TGTGCCAGCTGGACGCTGAACACTGAAGCTTTCTTT. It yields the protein CASWTLNTEAFF.

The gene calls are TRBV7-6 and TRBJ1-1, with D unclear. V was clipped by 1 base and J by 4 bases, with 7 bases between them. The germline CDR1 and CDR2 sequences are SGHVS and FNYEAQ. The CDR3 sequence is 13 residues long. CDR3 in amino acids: CASSLEVATEAFF. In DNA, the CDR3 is TGTGCCAGCAGCTTAGAGGTGGCCACTGAAGCTTTCTTT.

The CDR3 reads CASSVAGAGDTQYF. CDR3 bases: TGTGCCAGCAGCGTAGCCGGGGCAGGGGATACGCAGTATTTT. The gene calls are TRBV9 and TRBJ2-3; TRBD1 or TRBD2 may be the D gene (5 bases each). There are 14 residues in the CDR3. Germline CDR1 reads SGDLS; CDR2 reads YYNGEE. V was trimmed by 0 bases and J by 6 bases, leaving 11 bases between them.

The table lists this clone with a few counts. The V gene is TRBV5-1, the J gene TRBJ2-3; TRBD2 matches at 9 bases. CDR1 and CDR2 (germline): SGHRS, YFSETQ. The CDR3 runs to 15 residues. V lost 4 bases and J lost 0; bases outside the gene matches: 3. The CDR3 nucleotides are TGCGCCAGCAGCGGCGGGGGGGCGAGCACAGATACGCAGTATTTT. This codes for CASSGGGASTDTQYF.

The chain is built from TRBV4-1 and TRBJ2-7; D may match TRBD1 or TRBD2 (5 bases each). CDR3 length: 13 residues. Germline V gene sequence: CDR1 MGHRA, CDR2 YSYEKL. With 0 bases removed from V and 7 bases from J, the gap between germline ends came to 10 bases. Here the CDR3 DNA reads TGCGCCAGCAGCCAAGATTGGGGGTGGGAGCAGTACTTC. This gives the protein CASSQDWGWEQYF.

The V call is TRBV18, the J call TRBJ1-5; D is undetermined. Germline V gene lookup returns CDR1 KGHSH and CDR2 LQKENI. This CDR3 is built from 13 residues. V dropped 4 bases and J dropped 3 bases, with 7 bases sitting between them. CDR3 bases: TGTGCCAGCTCACAGGCCCCCAATCAGCCCCAGCATTTT. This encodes CASSQAPNQPQHF.

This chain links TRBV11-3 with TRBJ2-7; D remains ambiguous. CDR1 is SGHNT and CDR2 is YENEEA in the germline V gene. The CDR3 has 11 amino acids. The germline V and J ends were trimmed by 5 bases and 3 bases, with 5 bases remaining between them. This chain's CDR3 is CASSTHYEQYF. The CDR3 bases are TGTGCCAGCAGCACTCACTACGAGCAGTACTTC.

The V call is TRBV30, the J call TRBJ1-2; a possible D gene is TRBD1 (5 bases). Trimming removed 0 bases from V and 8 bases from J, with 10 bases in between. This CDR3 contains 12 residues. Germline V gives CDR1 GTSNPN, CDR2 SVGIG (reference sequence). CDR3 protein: CAWSVGPGGYTF. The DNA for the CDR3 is TGTGCCTGGAGTGTGGGGCCGGGGGGCTACACCTTC.

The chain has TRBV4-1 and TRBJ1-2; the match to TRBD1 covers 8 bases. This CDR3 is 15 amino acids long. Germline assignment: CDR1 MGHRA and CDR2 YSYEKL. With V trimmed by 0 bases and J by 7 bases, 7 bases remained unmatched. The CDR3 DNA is TGCGCCAGCAGCCAAGAACAGGGGGGCGGTAGTGGCTACACCTTC. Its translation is CASSQEQGGGSGYTF.

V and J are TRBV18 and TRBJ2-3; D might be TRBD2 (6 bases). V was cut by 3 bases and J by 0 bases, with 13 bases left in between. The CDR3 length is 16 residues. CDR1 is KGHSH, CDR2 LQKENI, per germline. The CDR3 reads CASSPPGTSSTDTQYF. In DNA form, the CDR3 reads TGTGCCAGCTCACCTCCTGGGACTTCGAGCACAGATACGCAGTATTTT.

The DNA for the CDR3 is TGTGCCAGCAGTTCCACGGGACAGGGGGCGTACGGGACCCAGTACTTC. Amino acid sequence: CASSSTGQGAYGTQYF. The chain has TRBV28 and TRBJ2-5, with 12 positions matching TRBD1. CDR1 and CDR2 (germline): MDHEN, SYDVKM. The CDR3 consists of 16 residues. The junction had 10 bases not matched to a gene; V was cut back by 4 bases and J by 7 bases.

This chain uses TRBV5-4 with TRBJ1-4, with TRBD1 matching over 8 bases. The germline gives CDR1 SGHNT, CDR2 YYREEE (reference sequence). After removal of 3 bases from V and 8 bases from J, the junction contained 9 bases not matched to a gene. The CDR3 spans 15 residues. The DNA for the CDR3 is TGTGCCAGCAGCTCTTACCTACAGGGGGGAGAAAAACTGTTTTTT. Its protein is CASSSYLQGGEKLFF.

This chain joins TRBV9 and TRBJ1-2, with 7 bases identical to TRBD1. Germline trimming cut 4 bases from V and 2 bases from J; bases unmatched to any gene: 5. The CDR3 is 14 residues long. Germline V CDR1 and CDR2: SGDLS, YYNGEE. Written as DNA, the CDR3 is TGTGCCAGCAGCCCCGACAGGGCCAACTATGGCTACACCTTC. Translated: CASSPDRANYGYTF.

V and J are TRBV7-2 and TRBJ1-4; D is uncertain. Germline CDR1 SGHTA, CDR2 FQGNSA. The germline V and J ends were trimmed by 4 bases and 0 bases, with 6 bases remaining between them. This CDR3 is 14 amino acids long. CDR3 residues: CASSSSATNEKLFF. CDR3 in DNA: TGTGCCAGCAGCTCCAGTGCAACTAATGAAAAACTGTTTTTT.

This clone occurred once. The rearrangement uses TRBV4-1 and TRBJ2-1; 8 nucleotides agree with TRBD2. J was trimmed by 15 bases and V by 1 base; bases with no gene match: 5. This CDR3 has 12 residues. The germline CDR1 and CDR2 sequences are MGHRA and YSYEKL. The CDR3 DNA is TGCGCCAGCAGCCAAGGCCGGGGGGGCGTGTTCTTC. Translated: CASSQGRGGVFF.